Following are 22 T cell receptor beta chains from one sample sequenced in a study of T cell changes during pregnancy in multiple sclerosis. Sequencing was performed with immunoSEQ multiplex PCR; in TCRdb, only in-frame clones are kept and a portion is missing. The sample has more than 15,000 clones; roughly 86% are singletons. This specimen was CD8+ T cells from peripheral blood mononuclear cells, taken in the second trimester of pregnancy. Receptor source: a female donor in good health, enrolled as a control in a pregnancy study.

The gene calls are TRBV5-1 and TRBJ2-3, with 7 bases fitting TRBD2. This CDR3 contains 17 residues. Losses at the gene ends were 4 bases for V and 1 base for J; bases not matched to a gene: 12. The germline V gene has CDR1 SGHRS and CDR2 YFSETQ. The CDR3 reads CASSRMGEGSGTDTQYF. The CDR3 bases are TGCGCCAGCAGCAGGATGGGGGAGGGTTCAGGCACAGATACGCAGTATTTT. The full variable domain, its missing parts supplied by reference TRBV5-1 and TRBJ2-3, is KAGVTQTPRYLIKTRGQQVTLSCSPISGHRSVSWYQQTPGQGLQFLFEYFSETQRNKGNFPGRFSGRQFSNSRSEMNVSTLELGDSALYLCASSRMGEGSGTDTQYFGPGTRLTVL.

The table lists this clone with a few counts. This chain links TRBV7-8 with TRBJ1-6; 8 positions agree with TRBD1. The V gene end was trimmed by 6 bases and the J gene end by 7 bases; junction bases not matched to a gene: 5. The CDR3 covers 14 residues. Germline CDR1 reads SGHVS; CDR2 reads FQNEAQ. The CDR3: CASSRDRGNSPLHF. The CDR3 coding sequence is TGTGCCAGCAGTCGAGACAGGGGCAATTCACCCCTCCACTTT.

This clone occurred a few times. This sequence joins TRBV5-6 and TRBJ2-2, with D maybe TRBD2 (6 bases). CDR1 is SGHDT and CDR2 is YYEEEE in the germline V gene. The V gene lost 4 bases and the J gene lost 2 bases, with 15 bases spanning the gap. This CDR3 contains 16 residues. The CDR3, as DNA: TGTGCCAGCAGCACCCACGGGGGAATAAACACCGGGGAGCTGTTTTTT. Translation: CASSTHGGINTGELFF.

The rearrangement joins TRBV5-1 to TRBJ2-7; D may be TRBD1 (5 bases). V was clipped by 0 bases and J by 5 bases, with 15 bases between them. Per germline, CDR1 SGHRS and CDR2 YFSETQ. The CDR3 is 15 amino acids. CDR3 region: CASSLARVQVDEQYF. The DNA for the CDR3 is TGCGCCAGCAGCTTGGCCAGGGTGCAGGTGGACGAGCAGTACTTC. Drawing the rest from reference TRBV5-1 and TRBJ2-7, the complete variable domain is KAGVTQTPRYLIKTRGQQVTLSCSPISGHRSVSWYQQTPGQGLQFLFEYFSETQRNKGNFPGRFSGRQFSNSRSEMNVSTLELGDSALYLCASSLARVQVDEQYFGPGTRLTVT.

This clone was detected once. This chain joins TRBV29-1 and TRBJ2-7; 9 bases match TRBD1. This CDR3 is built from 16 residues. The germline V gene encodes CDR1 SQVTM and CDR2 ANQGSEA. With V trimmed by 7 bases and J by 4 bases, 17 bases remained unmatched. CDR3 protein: CSGSSRGQGGRYEQYF. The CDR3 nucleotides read TGCAGCGGGAGCTCCCGGGGACAGGGAGGGCGATACGAGCAGTACTTC.

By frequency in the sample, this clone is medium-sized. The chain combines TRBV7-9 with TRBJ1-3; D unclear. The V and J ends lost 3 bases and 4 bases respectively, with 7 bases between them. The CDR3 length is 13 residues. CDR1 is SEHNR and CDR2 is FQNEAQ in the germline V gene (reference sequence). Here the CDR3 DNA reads TGTGCCAGCAGCTTTATCGTCGGAAACACCATATATTTT. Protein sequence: CASSFIVGNTIYF.

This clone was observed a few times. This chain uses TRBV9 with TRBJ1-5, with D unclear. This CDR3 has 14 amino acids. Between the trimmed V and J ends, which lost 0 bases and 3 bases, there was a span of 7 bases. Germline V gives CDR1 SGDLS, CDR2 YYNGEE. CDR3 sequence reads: CASSVGVNNQPQHF. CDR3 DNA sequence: TGTGCCAGCAGCGTAGGTGTAAACAATCAGCCCCAGCATTTT. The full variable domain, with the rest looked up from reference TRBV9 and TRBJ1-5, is DSGVTQTPKHLITATGQRVTLRCSPRSGDLSVYWYQQSLDQGLQFLIQYYNGEERAKGNILERFSAQQFPDLHSELNLSSLELGDSALYFCASSVGVNNQPQHFGDGTRLSIL.

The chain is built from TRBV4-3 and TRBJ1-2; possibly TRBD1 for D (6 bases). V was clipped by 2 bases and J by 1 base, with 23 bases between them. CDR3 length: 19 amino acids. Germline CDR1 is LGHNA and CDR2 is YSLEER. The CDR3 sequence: CASSQNLWGQGWYNYGYTF. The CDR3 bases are TGCGCCAGCAGCCAAAATTTGTGGGGCCAGGGGTGGTATAACTATGGCTACACCTTC.

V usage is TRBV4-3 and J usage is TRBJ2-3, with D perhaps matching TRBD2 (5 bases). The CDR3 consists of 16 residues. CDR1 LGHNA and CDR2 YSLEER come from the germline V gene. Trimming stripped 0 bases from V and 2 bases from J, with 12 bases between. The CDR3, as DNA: TGCGCCAGCAGCCAAGATTACCTAGCCTACACAGATACGCAGTATTTT. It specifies CASSQDYLAYTDTQYF.

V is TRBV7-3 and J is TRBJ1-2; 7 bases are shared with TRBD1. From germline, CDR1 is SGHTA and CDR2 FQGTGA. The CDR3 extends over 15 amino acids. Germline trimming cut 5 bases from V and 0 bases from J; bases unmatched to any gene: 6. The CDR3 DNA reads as TGTGCCAGCAGCCCAGGGGGTTCTACTAACTATGGCTACACCTTC. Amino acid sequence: CASSPGGSTNYGYTF.

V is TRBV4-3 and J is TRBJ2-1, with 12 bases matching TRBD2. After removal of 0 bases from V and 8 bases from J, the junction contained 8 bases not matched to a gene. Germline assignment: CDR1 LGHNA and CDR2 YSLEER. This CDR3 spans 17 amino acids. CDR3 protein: CASSQDLGLAGGYEQFF. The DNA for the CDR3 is TGCGCCAGCAGCCAAGATTTGGGGCTAGCGGGGGGGTATGAGCAGTTCTTC.

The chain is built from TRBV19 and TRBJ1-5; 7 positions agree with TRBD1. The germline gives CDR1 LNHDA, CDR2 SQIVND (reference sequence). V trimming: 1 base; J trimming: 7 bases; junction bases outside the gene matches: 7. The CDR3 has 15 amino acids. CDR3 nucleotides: TGTGCCAGTAGTATAGCAGACAGGGTGGGCCAGCCCCAGCATTTT. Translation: CASSIADRVGQPQHF. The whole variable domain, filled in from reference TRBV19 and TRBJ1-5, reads DGGITQSPKYLFRKEGQNVTLSCEQNLNHDAMYWYRQDPGQGLRLIYYSQIVNDFQKGDIAEGYSVSREKKESFPLTVTSAQKNPTAFYLCASSIADRVGQPQHFGDGTRLSIL.

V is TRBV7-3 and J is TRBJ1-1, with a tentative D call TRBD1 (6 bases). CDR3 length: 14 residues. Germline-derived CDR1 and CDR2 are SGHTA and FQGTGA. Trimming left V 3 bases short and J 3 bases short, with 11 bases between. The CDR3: CASSLGGGDTEAFF. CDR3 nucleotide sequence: TGTGCCAGCAGCTTGGGAGGGGGGGACACTGAAGCTTTCTTT.

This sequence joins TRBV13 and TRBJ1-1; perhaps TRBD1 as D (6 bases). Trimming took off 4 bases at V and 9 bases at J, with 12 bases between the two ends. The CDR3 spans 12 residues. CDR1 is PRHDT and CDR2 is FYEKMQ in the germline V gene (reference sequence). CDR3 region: CASSSSDSKAFF. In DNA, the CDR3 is TGTGCCAGCAGCTCCTCGGACAGCAAAGCTTTCTTT.

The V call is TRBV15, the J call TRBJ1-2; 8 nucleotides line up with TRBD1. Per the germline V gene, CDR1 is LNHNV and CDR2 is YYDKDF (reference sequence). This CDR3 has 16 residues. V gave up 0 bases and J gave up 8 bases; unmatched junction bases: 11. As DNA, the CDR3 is TGTGCCACCAGCAGAGATCAAGCGGACAGGGCGGAAGGCTACACCTTC. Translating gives CATSRDQADRAEGYTF.

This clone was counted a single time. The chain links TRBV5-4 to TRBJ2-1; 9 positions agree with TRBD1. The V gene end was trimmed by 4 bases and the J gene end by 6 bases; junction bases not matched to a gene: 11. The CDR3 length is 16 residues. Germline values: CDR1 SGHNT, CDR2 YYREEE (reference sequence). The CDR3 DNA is TGTGCCAGCAGCCCCGACGCGGGACAGGGAATCAATGAGCAGTTCTTC. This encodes CASSPDAGQGINEQFF.

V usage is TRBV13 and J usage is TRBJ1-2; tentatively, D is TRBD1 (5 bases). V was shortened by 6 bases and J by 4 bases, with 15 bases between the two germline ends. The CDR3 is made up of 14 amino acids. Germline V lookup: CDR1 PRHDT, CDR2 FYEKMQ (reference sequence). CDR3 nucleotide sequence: TGTGCCAGCAGGGTGGGGGGATTGGGCTATGGCTACACCTTC. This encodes CASRVGGLGYGYTF.

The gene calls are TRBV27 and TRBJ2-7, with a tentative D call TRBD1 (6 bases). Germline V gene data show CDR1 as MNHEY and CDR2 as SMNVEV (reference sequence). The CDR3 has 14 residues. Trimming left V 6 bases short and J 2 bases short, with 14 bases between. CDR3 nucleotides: TGTGCCAGCAGCCTGGGACAAACCCCCTACGAGCAGTACTTC. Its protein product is CASSLGQTPYEQYF.

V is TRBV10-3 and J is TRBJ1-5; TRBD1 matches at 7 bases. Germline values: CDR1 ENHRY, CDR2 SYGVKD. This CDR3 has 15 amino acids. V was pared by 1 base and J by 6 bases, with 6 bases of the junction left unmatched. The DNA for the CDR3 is TGTGCCATCAGTGAGTTAGACAGGGTGGGTCAGCCCCAGCATTTT. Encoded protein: CAISELDRVGQPQHF.

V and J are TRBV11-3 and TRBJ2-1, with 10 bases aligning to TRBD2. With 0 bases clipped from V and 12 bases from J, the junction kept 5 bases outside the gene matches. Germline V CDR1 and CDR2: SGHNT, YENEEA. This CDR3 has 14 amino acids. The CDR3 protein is CASSLDLSGGAQFF. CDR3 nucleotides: TGTGCCAGCAGCTTAGATCTAAGCGGGGGGGCGCAGTTCTTC. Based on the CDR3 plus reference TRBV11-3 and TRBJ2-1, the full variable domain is EAGVVQSPRYKIIEKKQPVAFWCNPISGHNTLYWYLQNLGQGPELLIRYENEEAVDDSQLPKDRFSAERLKGVDSTLKIQPAELGDSAVYLCASSLDLSGGAQFFGPGTRLTVL.

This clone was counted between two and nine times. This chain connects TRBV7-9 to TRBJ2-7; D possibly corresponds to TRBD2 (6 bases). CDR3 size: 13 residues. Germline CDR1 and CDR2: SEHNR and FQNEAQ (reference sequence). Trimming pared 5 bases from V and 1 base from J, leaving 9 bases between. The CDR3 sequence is CASSPGTSYEQYF. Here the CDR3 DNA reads TGTGCCAGCAGCCCCGGGACTTCCTACGAGCAGTACTTC.

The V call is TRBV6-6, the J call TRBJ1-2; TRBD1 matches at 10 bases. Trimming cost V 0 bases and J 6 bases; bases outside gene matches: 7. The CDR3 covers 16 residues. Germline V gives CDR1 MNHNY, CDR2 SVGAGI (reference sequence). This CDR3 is CASSYSIGQGENGYTF. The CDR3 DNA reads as TGTGCCAGCAGTTACTCGATCGGACAGGGGGAGAATGGCTACACCTTC.